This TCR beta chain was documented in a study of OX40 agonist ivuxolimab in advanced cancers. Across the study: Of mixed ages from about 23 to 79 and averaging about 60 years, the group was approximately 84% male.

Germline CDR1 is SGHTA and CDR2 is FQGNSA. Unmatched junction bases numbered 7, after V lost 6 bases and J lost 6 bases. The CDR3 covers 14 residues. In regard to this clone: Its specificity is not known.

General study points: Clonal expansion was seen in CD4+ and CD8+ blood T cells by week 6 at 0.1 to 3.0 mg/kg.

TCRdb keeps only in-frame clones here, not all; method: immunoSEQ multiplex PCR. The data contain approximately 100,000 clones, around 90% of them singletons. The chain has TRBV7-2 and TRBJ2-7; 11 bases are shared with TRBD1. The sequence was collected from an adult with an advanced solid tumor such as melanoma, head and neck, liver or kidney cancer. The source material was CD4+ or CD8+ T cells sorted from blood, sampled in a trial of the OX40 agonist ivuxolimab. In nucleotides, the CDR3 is TGTGCCAGCAGACTACAGGGACAGGGGGTCGAGCAGTACTTC. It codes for CASRLQGQGVEQYF.